The 5 T cell receptor beta chains listed next were all sequenced from one sample in a study of blood T cell repertoires in COVID-19. Sequenced by immunoSEQ multiplex PCR; TCRdb stores in-frame clones only, minus some. The repertoire holds approximately 30,000 clones, with about 86% as singletons. Material: peripheral blood. All receptors derive from a human donor in a cohort sampled during active COVID-19.

This chain links TRBV6-1 with TRBJ1-5; 7 bases are a match to TRBD1. The V segment lost 2 bases and the J segment 5 bases; nucleotides outside the gene matches: 3. The germline gives CDR1 MNHNS, CDR2 SASEGT. The CDR3 is 14 residues long. This CDR3 reads CASSEQGVDQPQHF. The CDR3 DNA sequence: TGTGCCAGCAGTGAACAGGGGGTAGATCAGCCCCAGCATTTT.

The sample holds one count of this clone. The gene calls are TRBV5-4 and TRBJ1-1, with TRBD1 matching over 7 bases. This CDR3 contains 15 residues. Per germline, CDR1 SGHNT and CDR2 YYREEE (reference sequence). The V segment lost 4 bases and the J segment 4 bases; nucleotides outside the gene matches: 10. The CDR3: CASSLKGGSSTEAFF. CDR3 coding DNA: TGTGCCAGCAGCCTTAAAGGGGGCTCGAGCACTGAAGCTTTCTTT.

This chain links TRBV7-9 with TRBJ2-1, with D perhaps TRBD2 (5 bases). Germline V gives CDR1 SEHNR, CDR2 FQNEAQ (reference sequence). The CDR3 contains 13 residues. V dropped 6 bases and J dropped 1 base, with 7 bases sitting between them. This CDR3 reads CASRPGSYNEQFF. The CDR3 DNA sequence: TGTGCCAGCAGACCGGGATCCTACAATGAGCAGTTCTTC.

This clone was seen only once. The rearrangement joins TRBV7-9 to TRBJ2-7, with TRBD1 identical over 9 bases. This CDR3 contains 15 residues. The ends lost 5 bases at V and 2 bases at J; junction bases unmatched: 7. Germline V gene lookup returns CDR1 SEHNR and CDR2 FQNEAQ (reference sequence). CDR3 coding DNA: TGTGCCAGCAGCCTAGACAGGGGGATCCCCTACGAGCAGTACTTC. Translated: CASSLDRGIPYEQYF.

V gene TRBV30 combines with J gene TRBJ2-7; 12 bases line up with TRBD2. CDR3 size: 16 residues. CDR1 GTSNPN and CDR2 SVGIG come from the germline V gene (reference sequence). V gave up 3 bases and J gave up 0 bases; unmatched junction bases: 6. The chain's CDR3 is CAWRDLTSGGSYEQYF. The CDR3 coding sequence is TGTGCCTGGAGAGACTTGACTAGCGGGGGCTCCTACGAGCAGTACTTC.